This T cell receptor (beta chain) was identified during a study of cytomegalovirus exposure and HLA in healthy donors. Notes on the study in general: It was confirmed in vitro that a few of the CMV-associated chains were specific for CMV antigens. Later work associated roughly 17,000 TCR beta sequences with HLA alleles at 0.05 false discovery rate. Some public TCRs appeared in many individuals, while most sequences were rare.

A multiplex PCR was run with 60 Vbeta primers and 13 Jbeta primers. Clones were read by immunoSEQ multiplex PCR, and TCRdb kept only the in-frame ones, dropping some. This table holds about 190,000 clones, roughly 80% found once. At sampling all donors were nominally healthy, likely with unrecorded immune exposures. This CDR3 has 21 amino acids. V shed 2 bases and J 0 bases; nucleotides not matched to a gene: 21. Germline lookup yields CDR1 MNHEY and CDR2 SMNVEV (reference sequence). As concerns this clone: Its antigen is unidentified.

The V call is TRBV27, the J call TRBJ1-1; TRBD1 agrees at 7 bases. Sequencing used PBMCs. This TCR was recovered from a woman younger than 35 in good health and CMV-seronegative. Here the CDR3 reads CASSLRGRSGSLVRMNTEAFF. DNA of the CDR3: TGTGCCAGCAGTTTAAGGGGGCGGTCCGGGAGTTTGGTGAGGATGAACACTGAAGCTTTCTTT.